This T cell receptor beta chain was found in a study of T cell responses to AZD1222 COVID-19 vaccine. Overall study results and limits: Regions 160-218 and 743-854 dominated among vaccine-associated CD4 TCRs spanning spike.

Clones were read by immunoSEQ multiplex PCR, and TCRdb kept only the in-frame ones, dropping some. The sample has 150,000 to 200,000 clones; 85% to 95% are singletons. A remark on this clone: Its target is unknown.

V was pared by 6 bases and J by 4 bases, with 11 bases of the junction left unmatched. CDR3 length: 17 amino acids. CDR1 is MDHEN and CDR2 is SYDVKM in the germline V gene. Sequencing was performed on peripheral blood, taken on day 0 of AZD1222 vaccination. The TCR was taken from an adult in good health. The chain recombines TRBV28 with TRBJ2-1; 11 nucleotides line up with TRBD2. The DNA of the CDR3 is TGTGCCAGCAGGGGAGAAGGGACTAGCGGAAGTTACAATGAGCAGTTCTTC. It is translated as CASRGEGTSGSYNEQFF.